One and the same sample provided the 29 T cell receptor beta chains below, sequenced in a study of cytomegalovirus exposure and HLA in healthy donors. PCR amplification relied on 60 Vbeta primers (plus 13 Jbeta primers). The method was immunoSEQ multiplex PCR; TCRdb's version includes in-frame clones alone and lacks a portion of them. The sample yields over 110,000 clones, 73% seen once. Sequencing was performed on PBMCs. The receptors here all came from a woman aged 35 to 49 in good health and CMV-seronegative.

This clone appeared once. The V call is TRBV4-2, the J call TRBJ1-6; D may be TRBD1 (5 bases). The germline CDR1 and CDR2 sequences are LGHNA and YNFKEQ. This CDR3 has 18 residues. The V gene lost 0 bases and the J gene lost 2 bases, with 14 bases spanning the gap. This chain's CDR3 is CASSQDGRGFAYNSPLHF. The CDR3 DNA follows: TGTGCCAGCAGCCAAGACGGGCGGGGGTTCGCCTATAATTCACCCCTCCACTTT.

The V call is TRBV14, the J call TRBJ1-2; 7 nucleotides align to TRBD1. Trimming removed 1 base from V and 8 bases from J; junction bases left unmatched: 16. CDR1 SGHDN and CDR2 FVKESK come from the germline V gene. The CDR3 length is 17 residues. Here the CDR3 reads CASSQAIYVRGKDGYTF. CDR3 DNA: TGTGCCAGCAGCCAAGCAATCTATGTCAGGGGGAAGGACGGCTACACCTTC. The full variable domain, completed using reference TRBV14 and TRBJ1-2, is EAGVTQFPSHSVIEKGQTVTLRCDPISGHDNLYWYRRVMGKEIKFLLHFVKESKQDESGMPNNRFLAERTGGTYSTLKVQPAELEDSGVYFCASSQAIYVRGKDGYTFGSGTRLTVV.

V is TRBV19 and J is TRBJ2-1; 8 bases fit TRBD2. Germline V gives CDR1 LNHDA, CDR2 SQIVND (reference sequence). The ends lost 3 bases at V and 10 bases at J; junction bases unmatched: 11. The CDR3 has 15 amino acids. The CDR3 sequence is CASSMERGPVWEQFF. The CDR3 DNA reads TGTGCCAGTAGTATGGAGCGGGGGCCTGTGTGGGAGCAGTTCTTC.

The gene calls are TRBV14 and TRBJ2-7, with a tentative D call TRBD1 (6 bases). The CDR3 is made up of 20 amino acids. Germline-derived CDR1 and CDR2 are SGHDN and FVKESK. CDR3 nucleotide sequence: TGTGCCAGCATCCAACGTCCGCCGAGATACACAGGGACATTTTCCTACGAGCAGTACGTC. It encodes CASIQRPPRYTGTFSYEQYV.

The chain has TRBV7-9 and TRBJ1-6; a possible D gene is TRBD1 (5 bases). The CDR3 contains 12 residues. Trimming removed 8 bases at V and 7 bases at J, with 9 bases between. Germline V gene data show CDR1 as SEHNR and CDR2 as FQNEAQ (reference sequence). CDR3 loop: CASAQGNSPLHF. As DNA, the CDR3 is TGTGCCAGCGCCCAGGGAAATTCACCCCTCCACTTT. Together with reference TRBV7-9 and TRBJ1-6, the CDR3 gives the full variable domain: DTGVSQNPRHKITKRGQNVTFRCDPISEHNRLYWYRQTLGQGPEFLTYFQNEAQLEKSRLLSDRFSAERPKGSFSTLEIQRTEQGDSAMYLCASAQGNSPLHFGNGTRLTVT.

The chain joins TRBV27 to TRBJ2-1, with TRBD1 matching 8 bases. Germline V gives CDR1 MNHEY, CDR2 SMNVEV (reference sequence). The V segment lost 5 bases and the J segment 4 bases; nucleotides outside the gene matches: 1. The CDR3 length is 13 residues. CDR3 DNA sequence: TGTGCCAGCAGTCGGACAGGGTACAATGAGCAGTTCTTC. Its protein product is CASSRTGYNEQFF.

CDR3: CASSSQGDSPLHF. Here the CDR3 DNA reads TGCGCCAGCAGCTCCCAGGGTGACTCACCCCTCCACTTT. This chain connects TRBV5-1 to TRBJ1-6; possible D gene TRBD1, 5 bases. V lost 3 bases and J 10 bases, leaving 11 bases between the germline ends. The CDR3 is 13 residues long. CDR1 SGHRS and CDR2 YFSETQ come from the germline V gene.

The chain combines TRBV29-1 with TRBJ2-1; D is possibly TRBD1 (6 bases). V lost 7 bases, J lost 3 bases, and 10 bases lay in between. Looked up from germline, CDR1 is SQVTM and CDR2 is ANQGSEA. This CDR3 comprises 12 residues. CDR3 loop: CSAKTGYNEQFF. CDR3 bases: TGCAGCGCCAAGACAGGCTACAATGAGCAGTTCTTC.

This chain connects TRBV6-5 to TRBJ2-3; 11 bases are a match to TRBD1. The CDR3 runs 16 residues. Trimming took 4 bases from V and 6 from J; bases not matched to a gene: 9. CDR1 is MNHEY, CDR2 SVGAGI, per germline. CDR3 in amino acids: CASSSDRGRPADTQYF. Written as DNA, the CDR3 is TGTGCCAGCAGTTCGGACAGGGGGCGCCCGGCGGATACGCAGTATTTT.

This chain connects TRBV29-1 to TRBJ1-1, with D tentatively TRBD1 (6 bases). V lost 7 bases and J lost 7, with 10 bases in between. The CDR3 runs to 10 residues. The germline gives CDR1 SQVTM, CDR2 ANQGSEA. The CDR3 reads CSAADSEAFF. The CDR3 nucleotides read TGCAGCGCAGCGGACAGTGAAGCTTTCTTT.

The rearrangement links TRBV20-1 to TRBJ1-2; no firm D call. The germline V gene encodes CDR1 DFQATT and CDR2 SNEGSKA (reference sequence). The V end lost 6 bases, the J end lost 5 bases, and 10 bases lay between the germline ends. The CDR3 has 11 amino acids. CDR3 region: CSAPLAYGYTF. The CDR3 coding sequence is TGCAGTGCCCCGCTGGCTTATGGCTACACCTTC.

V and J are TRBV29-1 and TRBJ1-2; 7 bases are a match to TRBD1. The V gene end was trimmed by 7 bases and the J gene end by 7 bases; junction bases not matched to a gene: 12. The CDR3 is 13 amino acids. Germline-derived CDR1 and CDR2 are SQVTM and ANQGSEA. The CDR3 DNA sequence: TGCAGCGCAGGGGACAGCCGCTGGGGTGGCTACACCTTC. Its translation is CSAGDSRWGGYTF.

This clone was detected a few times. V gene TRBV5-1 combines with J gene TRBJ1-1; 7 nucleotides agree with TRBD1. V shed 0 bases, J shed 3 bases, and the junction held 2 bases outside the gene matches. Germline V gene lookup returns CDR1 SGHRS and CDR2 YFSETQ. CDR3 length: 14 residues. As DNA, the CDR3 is TGCGCCAGCAGCTTGGATGGGACAGACACTGAAGCTTTCTTT. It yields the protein CASSLDGTDTEAFF.

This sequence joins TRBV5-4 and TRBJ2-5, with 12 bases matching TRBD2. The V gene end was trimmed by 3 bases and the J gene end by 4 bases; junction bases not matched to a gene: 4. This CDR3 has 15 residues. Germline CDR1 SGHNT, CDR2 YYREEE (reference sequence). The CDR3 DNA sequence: TGTGCCAGCAGCTCCCCGGGACTAGCGGGAGAGACCCAGTACTTC. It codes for CASSSPGLAGETQYF.

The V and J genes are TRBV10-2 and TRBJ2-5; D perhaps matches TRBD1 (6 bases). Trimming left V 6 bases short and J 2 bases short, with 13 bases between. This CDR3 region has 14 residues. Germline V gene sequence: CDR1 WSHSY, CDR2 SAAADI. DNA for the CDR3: TGCGCCAGCAGCACTACACAGGGACAAGAGACCCAGTACTTC. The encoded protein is CASSTTQGQETQYF.

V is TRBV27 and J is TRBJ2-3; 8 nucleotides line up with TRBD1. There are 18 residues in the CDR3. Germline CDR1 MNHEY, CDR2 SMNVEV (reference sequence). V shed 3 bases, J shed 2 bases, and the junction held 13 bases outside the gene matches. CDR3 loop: CASSFTTLKTGDTDTQYF. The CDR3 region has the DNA TGTGCCAGCAGTTTCACCACGCTCAAGACAGGGGACACAGATACGCAGTATTTT.

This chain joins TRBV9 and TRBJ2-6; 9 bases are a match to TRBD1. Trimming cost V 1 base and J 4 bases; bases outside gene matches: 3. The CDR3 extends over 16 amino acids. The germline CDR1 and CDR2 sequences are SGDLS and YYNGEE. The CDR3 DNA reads TGTGCCAGCAGCGTAACAGGGGGCGGCGGGGCCAACGTCCTGACTTTC. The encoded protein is CASSVTGGGGANVLTF.

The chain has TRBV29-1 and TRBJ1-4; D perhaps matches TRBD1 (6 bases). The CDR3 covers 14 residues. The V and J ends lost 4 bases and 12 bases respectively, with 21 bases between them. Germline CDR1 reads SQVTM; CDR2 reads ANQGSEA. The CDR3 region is CSVVEGGGQGELFF. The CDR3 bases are TGCAGCGTTGTTGAGGGAGGGGGACAAGGGGAACTGTTTTTT.

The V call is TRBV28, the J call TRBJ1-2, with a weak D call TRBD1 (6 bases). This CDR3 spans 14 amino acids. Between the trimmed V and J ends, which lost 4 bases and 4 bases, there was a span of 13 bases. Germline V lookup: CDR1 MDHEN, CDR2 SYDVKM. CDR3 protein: CASSSNRDGYGYTF. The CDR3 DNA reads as TGTGCCAGCAGTTCAAACAGGGATGGCTATGGCTACACCTTC.

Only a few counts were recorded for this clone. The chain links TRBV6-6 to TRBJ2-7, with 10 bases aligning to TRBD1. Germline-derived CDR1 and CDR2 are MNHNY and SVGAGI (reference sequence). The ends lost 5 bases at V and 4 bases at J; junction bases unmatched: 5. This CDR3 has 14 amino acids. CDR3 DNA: TGTGCCAGCAGTCCTCGGACAGGGGGTTACGAGCAGTACGTC. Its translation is CASSPRTGGYEQYV.

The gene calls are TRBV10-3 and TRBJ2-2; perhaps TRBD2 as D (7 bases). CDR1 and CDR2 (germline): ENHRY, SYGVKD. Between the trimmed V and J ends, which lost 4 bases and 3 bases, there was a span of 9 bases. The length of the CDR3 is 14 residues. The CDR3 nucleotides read TGTGCCATCAGTGGGGGGGGCCACACCGGGGAGCTGTTTTTT. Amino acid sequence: CAISGGGHTGELFF.

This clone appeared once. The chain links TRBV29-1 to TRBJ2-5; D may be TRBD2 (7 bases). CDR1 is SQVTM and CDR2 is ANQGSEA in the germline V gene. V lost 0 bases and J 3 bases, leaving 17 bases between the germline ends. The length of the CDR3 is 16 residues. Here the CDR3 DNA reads TGCAGCGTTGAAGATGGGGGGGGCGAGTTTGAAGAGACCCAGTACTTC. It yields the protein CSVEDGGGEFEETQYF.

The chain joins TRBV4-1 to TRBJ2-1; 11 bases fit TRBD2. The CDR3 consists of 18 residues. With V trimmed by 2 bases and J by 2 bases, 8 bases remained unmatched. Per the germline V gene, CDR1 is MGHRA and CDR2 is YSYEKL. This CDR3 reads CASSQLAGGRAAYNEQFF. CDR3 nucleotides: TGCGCCAGCAGCCAATTAGCGGGGGGGCGGGCCGCCTACAATGAGCAGTTCTTC.

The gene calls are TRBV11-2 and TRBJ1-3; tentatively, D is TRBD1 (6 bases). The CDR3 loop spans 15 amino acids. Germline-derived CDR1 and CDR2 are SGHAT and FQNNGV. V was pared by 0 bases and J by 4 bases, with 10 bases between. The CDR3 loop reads CASSLDLQGGNTIYF. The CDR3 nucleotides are TGTGCCAGCAGCTTAGATCTGCAGGGGGGAAACACCATATATTTT.

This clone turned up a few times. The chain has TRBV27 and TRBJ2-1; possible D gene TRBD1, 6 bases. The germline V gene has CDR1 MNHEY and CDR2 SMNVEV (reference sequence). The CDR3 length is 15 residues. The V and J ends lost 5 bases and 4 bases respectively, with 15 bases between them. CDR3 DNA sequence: TGTGCCAGCAGTCCCGGACAGCTAGTGTACAATGAGCAGTTCTTC. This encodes CASSPGQLVYNEQFF.

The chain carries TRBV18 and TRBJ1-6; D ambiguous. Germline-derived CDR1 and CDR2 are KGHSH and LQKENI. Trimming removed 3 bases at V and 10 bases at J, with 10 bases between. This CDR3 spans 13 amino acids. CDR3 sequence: CASSPTPNSPLHF. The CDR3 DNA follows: TGTGCCAGCTCACCGACTCCTAACTCACCCCTCCACTTT. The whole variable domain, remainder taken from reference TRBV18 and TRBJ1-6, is NAGVMQNPRHLVRRRGQEARLRCSPMKGHSHVYWYRQLPEEGLKFMVYLQKENIIDESGMPKERFSAEFPKEGPSILRIQQVVRGDSAAYFCASSPTPNSPLHFGNGTRLTVT.

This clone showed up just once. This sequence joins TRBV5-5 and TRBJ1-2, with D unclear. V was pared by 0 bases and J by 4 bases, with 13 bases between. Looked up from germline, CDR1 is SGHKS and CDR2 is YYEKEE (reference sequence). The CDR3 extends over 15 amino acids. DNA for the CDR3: TGTGCCAGCAGCTTGGATAGGGCACTAGGCTATGGCTACACCTTC. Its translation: CASSLDRALGYGYTF.

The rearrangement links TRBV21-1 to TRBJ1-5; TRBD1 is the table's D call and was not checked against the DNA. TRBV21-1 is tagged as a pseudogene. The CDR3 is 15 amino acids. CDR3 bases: TGTGCCAGCAGCAACCCCGAGCAGGGGGATCAGCCCCAGCATTTT. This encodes CASSNPEQGDQPQHF.

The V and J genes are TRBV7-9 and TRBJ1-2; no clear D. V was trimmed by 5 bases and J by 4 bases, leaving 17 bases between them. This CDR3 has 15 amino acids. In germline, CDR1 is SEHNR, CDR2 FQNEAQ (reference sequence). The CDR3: CASSPSMVLAYGYTF. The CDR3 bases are TGTGCCAGCAGCCCCTCCATGGTTCTGGCCTATGGCTACACCTTC.